The 21 T cell receptor beta chains in this list originate from one sample, sequenced in a study of blood T cell repertoires in COVID-19. Data came from immunoSEQ multiplex PCR; TCRdb stores just in-frame clones and leaves some out. Among about 190,000 clones, about four fifths were seen once, and the ten largest hold 5% to 6.5%. The sequenced sample was peripheral blood. The source is a woman aged 70-85 years with active or convalescent COVID-19.

CDR3 nucleotides: TGTGCCAGCAGCGCCCCGCCTAGCGGGAATTACAATGAGCAGTTCTTC. Protein product: CASSAPPSGNYNEQFF. This chain uses TRBV27 with TRBJ2-1; TRBD2 aligns across 9 bases. Germline V gives CDR1 MNHEY, CDR2 SMNVEV (reference sequence). With V trimmed by 6 bases and J by 4 bases, 10 bases remained unmatched. The CDR3 is 16 amino acids.

This rearrangement joins TRBV5-1 to TRBJ2-1, with D perhaps TRBD2 (6 bases). The CDR3 consists of 18 residues. Germline V lookup: CDR1 SGHRS, CDR2 YFSETQ. V gave up 4 bases and J gave up 0 bases, with 20 bases separating them. The CDR3 nucleotides are TGCGCCAGCAGCCCCACCCAGTGGGACTTGGGCTCCTACAATGAGCAGTTCTTC. Its translation is CASSPTQWDLGSYNEQFF.

There are a few counts of this clone. V gene TRBV3-1 (or the pseudogene TRBV3-2) combines with J gene TRBJ2-5; 10 bases align to TRBD1. The V and J ends lost 6 bases and 4 bases, in that order; junction bases with no gene match: 8. The CDR3 spans 15 residues. The V gene's germline CDR1 is LGHDT and CDR2 YNNKEL (reference sequence). The chain's CDR3 is CASSQTGGFVETQYF. The CDR3, as DNA: TGTGCCAGCAGTCAGACAGGGGGCTTCGTAGAGACCCAGTACTTC.

The chain has TRBV19 and TRBJ1-2; 9 bases align to TRBD1. CDR3 length: 15 residues. The germline V gene encodes CDR1 LNHDA and CDR2 SQIVND (reference sequence). J was trimmed by 4 bases and V by 6 bases; bases with no gene match: 9. As DNA, the CDR3 is TGTGCCAGTAGACTAACAGGGGGCGCTGGCTATGGCTACACCTTC. Translation gives CASRLTGGAGYGYTF. Variable domain in full (rest from reference TRBV19 and TRBJ1-2): DGGITQSPKYLFRKEGQNVTLSCEQNLNHDAMYWYRQDPGQGLRLIYYSQIVNDFQKGDIAEGYSVSREKKESFPLTVTSAQKNPTAFYLCASRLTGGAGYGYTFGSGTRLTVV.

This chain uses TRBV5-4 with TRBJ1-2; 10 nucleotides line up with TRBD1. This CDR3 is built from 15 residues. Germline CDR1 reads SGHNT; CDR2 reads YYREEE (reference sequence). V gave up 4 bases and J gave up 7 bases; unmatched junction bases: 10. The chain's CDR3 is CASSLQGQGFGGYTF. The CDR3 DNA reads as TGTGCCAGCAGCCTCCAGGGACAGGGGTTTGGTGGCTACACCTTC.

The chain is built from TRBV3-1 (or the pseudogene TRBV3-2) and TRBJ2-4; 13 bases line up with TRBD2. V dropped 4 bases and J dropped 6; count of bases not matched to a gene: 6. The CDR3 contains 16 residues. Germline V lookup: CDR1 LGHDT, CDR2 YNNKEL (reference sequence). CDR3 residues: CASSPGLAGSGNIQYF. The CDR3 DNA is TGTGCCAGCAGCCCGGGACTAGCGGGATCGGGAAACATTCAGTACTTC.

This sequence joins TRBV19 and TRBJ2-7; 8 nucleotides match TRBD1. The germline V gene has CDR1 LNHDA and CDR2 SQIVND (reference sequence). The CDR3 has 15 amino acids. V shed 3 bases, J shed 3 bases, and the junction held 7 bases outside the gene matches. CDR3 residues: CASSIRRQGIYEQYF. CDR3 in DNA: TGTGCCAGTAGTATCCGACGACAGGGGATCTACGAGCAGTACTTC.

V and J are TRBV20-1 and TRBJ1-1; D gene ambiguous. Germline assignment: CDR1 DFQATT and CDR2 SNEGSKA (reference sequence). The CDR3 totals 11 residues. V was pared by 6 bases and J by 2 bases, with 7 bases between. The CDR3 DNA reads as TGCAGTGCGGCAGGAAACACTGAAGCTTTCTTT. Residues: CSAAGNTEAFF.

This clone has ten or more counts. V and J are TRBV5-5 and TRBJ2-1; 9 bases are shared with TRBD1. This CDR3 comprises 17 residues. V lost 3 bases to trimming and J lost 5 bases; unmatched junction nucleotides: 12. From germline, CDR1 is SGHKS and CDR2 YYEKEE (reference sequence). CDR3 in DNA: TGTGCCAGCAGCTCCGGTCTGGGACAGGGCTTTCACAATGAGCAGTTCTTC. Its translation: CASSSGLGQGFHNEQFF.

This sequence joins TRBV2 and TRBJ1-5; a possible D gene is TRBD1 (6 bases). V lost 8 bases, J lost 3 bases, and 11 bases lay in between. The CDR3 totals 13 residues. Germline V CDR1 and CDR2: SNHLY, FYNNEI. The CDR3 reads CASQQGTNQPQHF. The CDR3 DNA reads TGTGCCAGCCAACAGGGTACCAATCAGCCCCAGCATTTT.

The rearrangement joins TRBV3-1 (or the pseudogene TRBV3-2) to TRBJ2-1; TRBD2 agrees at 12 bases. The CDR3 is made up of 17 amino acids. V lost 0 bases and J lost 7; bases outside the gene matches: 7. Per germline, CDR1 LGHDT and CDR2 YNNKEL (reference sequence). The CDR3 DNA is TGTGCCAGCAGCCAAGATCGGGGACTAGCGGGTACGAATGAGCAGTTCTTC. It is translated as CASSQDRGLAGTNEQFF.

This rearrangement joins TRBV28 to TRBJ2-2, with TRBD2 matching over 7 bases. The CDR3 is 16 residues long. Trimming cost V 3 bases and J 4 bases; bases outside gene matches: 8. CDR1 MDHEN and CDR2 SYDVKM come from the germline V gene. The CDR3 sequence: CASSFLRGVGTGELFF. In DNA form, the CDR3 reads TGTGCCAGCAGTTTTCTCCGGGGGGTCGGCACCGGGGAGCTGTTTTTT. The entire variable domain, with the rest obtained from reference TRBV28 and TRBJ2-2, is as follows: DVKVTQSSRYLVKRTGEKVFLECVQDMDHENMFWYRQDPGLGLRLIYFSYDVKMKEKGDIPEGYSVSREKKERFSLILESASTNQTSMYLCASSFLRGVGTGELFFGEGSRLTVL.

The V call is TRBV18, the J call TRBJ2-7; D ambiguous. V lost 4 bases and J lost 2, with 12 bases in between. Germline loops: CDR1 KGHSH, CDR2 LQKENI. The CDR3 spans 14 residues. This CDR3 reads CASSQSALAYEQYF. The CDR3 DNA sequence: TGTGCCAGCTCACAATCAGCGTTGGCCTACGAGCAGTACTTC.

The V gene is TRBV30, the J gene TRBJ2-7; the match to TRBD2 covers 9 bases. V shed 4 bases and J 2 bases; nucleotides not matched to a gene: 12. Per germline, CDR1 GTSNPN and CDR2 SVGIG (reference sequence). The CDR3 covers 16 residues. The CDR3: CAWTRGLTSGPYEQYF. The CDR3 coding sequence is TGTGCCTGGACAAGGGGACTGACTAGCGGACCCTACGAGCAGTACTTC.

This clone was detected only a few times. This chain connects TRBV3-1 (or the pseudogene TRBV3-2) to TRBJ2-5; TRBD1 might be the D (5 bases). The V gene lost 3 bases and the J gene lost 1 base, with 9 bases spanning the gap. The CDR3 covers 14 residues. Germline CDR1 is LGHDT and CDR2 is YNNKEL (reference sequence). CDR3 DNA sequence: TGTGCCAGCAGCCAGACAGCGATCCAAGAGACCCAGTACTTC. This translates into CASSQTAIQETQYF.

The chain joins TRBV5-5 to TRBJ1-5; the D is unclear. The CDR3 is 13 residues long. Trimming removed 4 bases from V and 5 bases from J, with 10 bases in between. Per the germline V gene, CDR1 is SGHKS and CDR2 is YYEKEE (reference sequence). For the CDR3, the DNA is TGTGCCAGCAGCCCTGACCGGGATCAGCCCCAGCATTTT. It is translated as CASSPDRDQPQHF.

This chain uses TRBV2 with TRBJ2-2; 9 nucleotides align to TRBD1. The V segment lost 5 bases and the J segment 0 bases; nucleotides outside the gene matches: 4. Per the germline V gene, CDR1 is SNHLY and CDR2 is FYNNEI. The CDR3 spans 16 residues. The CDR3 is CASSRRTGANTGELFF. For the CDR3, the DNA is TGTGCCAGCAGTCGAAGGACAGGGGCGAACACCGGGGAGCTGTTTTTT.

V is TRBV5-1 and J is TRBJ2-3, with D possibly matching TRBD2 (5 bases). The CDR3 has 17 amino acids. Germline V gene lookup returns CDR1 SGHRS and CDR2 YFSETQ. Trimming pared 0 bases from V and 2 bases from J, leaving 16 bases between. The CDR3 sequence: CASSLAGGPPHTDTQYF. The CDR3 DNA follows: TGCGCCAGCAGCTTGGCCGGAGGCCCCCCCCACACAGATACGCAGTATTTT.

V gene TRBV6-1 combines with J gene TRBJ2-2; 10 nucleotides match TRBD2. The CDR3 runs to 18 residues. Germline V lookup: CDR1 MNHNS, CDR2 SASEGT. Trimming took 1 base from V and 4 from J; bases not matched to a gene: 9. The CDR3 coding sequence is TGTGCCAGCAGTGAAGTAACTAGCGGGATGTCGGGCACCGGGGAGCTGTTTTTT. Translation: CASSEVTSGMSGTGELFF.

The rearrangement joins TRBV6-6 to TRBJ2-7, with 9 positions matching TRBD2. This CDR3 spans 16 amino acids. Germline V lookup: CDR1 MNHNY, CDR2 SVGAGI (reference sequence). The ends lost 8 bases at V and 6 bases at J; junction bases unmatched: 17. The CDR3 is CASGRLAGNLGTEQYF. The CDR3 nucleotides are TGTGCCAGCGGAAGGCTAGCGGGAAACCTAGGCACCGAGCAGTACTTC.

The gene calls are TRBV5-4 and TRBJ2-5; the D gene is possibly TRBD2 (6 bases). V lost 0 bases and J lost 2, with 8 bases in between. Germline V gene lookup returns CDR1 SGHNT and CDR2 YYREEE (reference sequence). The CDR3 covers 14 residues. The CDR3 loop reads CASSLGTKQETQYF. For the CDR3, the DNA is TGTGCCAGCAGCTTGGGGACTAAACAAGAGACCCAGTACTTC.